Sequencing of this T cell receptor (beta chain) was carried out in a study of blood T cell repertoires in COVID-19. About the research overall: The United States, Italy and Spain supplied acute and convalescent COVID-19 samples. Sample material is recorded as cDNA or gDNA derived from T cells, B-cell-depleted T cells, or PBMCs.

This clone was seen only once. The CDR3 spans 15 residues. V dropped 3 bases and J dropped 7; count of bases not matched to a gene: 7. From germline, CDR1 is LNHDA and CDR2 SQIVND (reference sequence). Per the original methods: How many nucleated cells were present was estimated from reference gene primer amplification. The assay was immunoSEQ multiplex PCR, and TCRdb's table has in-frame clones only and misses some. The V and J calls and clone size were taken over from that table, and D and trimming were inferred from the DNA. The sample holds 200,000 to 250,000 clones, 82% seen once. The sequencing sample was made of peripheral blood. The chain is built from TRBV19 and TRBJ1-5; TRBD1 aligns across 9 bases. The source of this sequence is a woman of 80 years or more with acute or convalescent COVID-19. The CDR3 coding sequence is TGTGCCAGTAGTATGAACAGGGGGCTGGGGCAGCCCCAGCATTTT. It translates to CASSMNRGLGQPQHF. Complete variable domain (other parts from reference TRBV19 and TRBJ1-5): DGGITQSPKYLFRKEGQNVTLSCEQNLNHDAMYWYRQDPGQGLRLIYYSQIVNDFQKGDIAEGYSVSREKKESFPLTVTSAQKNPTAFYLCASSMNRGLGQPQHFGDGTRLSIL.